These 22 T cell receptor beta chains were all obtained from the same sample, sequenced in a study of T-cell memory formation after mild COVID-19. MiXCR, run by TCRdb on the 5' RACE reads, gives a single entry per CDR3 protein. Seen here are fewer than 650,000 distinct CDR3 sequences, about 20% observed once, and the top ten hold 7.5% to 9.5%. The sample was PBMCs or a T cell subset sorted from them (not recorded which). The receptors come from an adult woman who had mild COVID-19 (a few samples of this study predate the infection). Cell type and time point are not known.

The gene calls are TRBV18 and TRBJ2-3, with 12 bases aligning to TRBD2. This CDR3 is built from 20 residues. Germline lookup yields CDR1 KGHSH and CDR2 LQKENI. Losses at the gene ends were 2 bases for V and 6 bases for J; bases not matched to a gene: 18. The CDR3: CASSPGPTSTSGGRSDTQYF. DNA of the CDR3: TGTGCCAGCTCACCAGGCCCCACGTCGACTAGCGGGGGCCGATCGGATACGCAGTATTTT.

This clonotype was counted between two and nine times. V usage is TRBV7-6 and J usage is TRBJ2-7; 12 positions match TRBD2. The CDR3 extends over 19 amino acids. After removal of 3 bases from V and 6 bases from J, the junction contained 18 bases not matched to a gene. Germline V lookup: CDR1 SGHVS, CDR2 FNYEAQ. CDR3 nucleotide sequence: TGTGCCAGCAGCTTGACGACTAGCGGGGGCCCAGCCGGGGAAAGCGAGCAGTACTTC. Amino acids: CASSLTTSGGPAGESEQYF.

This clonotype showed up just a few times. The V and J genes are TRBV12-3 or TRBV12-4 and TRBJ1-2, with 7 positions matching TRBD1. Germline trimming cut 7 bases from V and 6 bases from J; bases unmatched to any gene: 8. The CDR3 totals 13 residues. CDR3 in amino acids: CASTFTDRDGYTF. CDR3 nucleotides: TGTGCCAGCACCTTTACCGACAGGGATGGCTACACCTTC.

This sequence joins TRBV4-1 and TRBJ2-7; 9 bases are a match to TRBD1. The germline V gene encodes CDR1 MGHRA and CDR2 YSYEKL. Trimming removed 2 bases from V and 2 bases from J; junction bases left unmatched: 4. This CDR3 region has 15 residues. In DNA form, the CDR3 reads TGCGCCAGCAGCCAAAACAGGGGGCTAACCTACGAGCAGTACTTC. This codes for CASSQNRGLTYEQYF.

The chain has TRBV20-1 and TRBJ2-7, with D perhaps TRBD2 (7 bases). CDR3 length: 13 amino acids. Trimming removed 5 bases at V and 7 bases at J, with 18 bases between. Germline-derived CDR1 and CDR2 are DFQATT and SNEGSKA (reference sequence). The CDR3 reads CSAPGRGNLEQYF. As DNA, the CDR3 is TGCAGTGCTCCAGGGAGGGGGAATTTGGAGCAGTACTTC.

This chain links TRBV5-1 with TRBJ2-1; 9 positions match TRBD2. With 1 base clipped from V and 1 base from J, the junction kept 3 bases outside the gene matches. This CDR3 comprises 16 residues. The V gene's germline CDR1 is SGHRS and CDR2 YFSETQ. The CDR3 coding sequence is TGCGCCAGCAGCTTGTCTAGCGGGATTTCCTACAATGAGCAGTTCTTC. Amino acids: CASSLSSGISYNEQFF.

This clonotype turned up a few times. This chain joins TRBV5-4 and TRBJ1-1; D gene unclear. The V and J ends lost 0 bases and 12 bases respectively, with 12 bases between them. Germline CDR1 and CDR2: SGHNT and YYREEE (reference sequence). This CDR3 is 12 amino acids long. CDR3: CASSLDGPATFF. In DNA form, the CDR3 reads TGTGCCAGCAGCTTGGATGGTCCGGCGACTTTCTTT.

The rearrangement uses TRBV7-2 and TRBJ1-2, with 8 bases identical to TRBD1. The J segment lost 0 bases and the V segment lost 3 bases, leaving 6 bases of the junction unmatched. The germline V gene has CDR1 SGHTA and CDR2 FQGNSA. The CDR3 has 16 residues. The CDR3 protein is CASSFQGQAPNYGYTF. The CDR3 region has the DNA TGTGCCAGCAGCTTTCAGGGACAGGCTCCTAACTATGGCTACACCTTC.

The V call is TRBV4-1, the J call TRBJ2-3, with 10 bases aligning to TRBD1. V was pared by 2 bases and J by 3 bases, with 11 bases of the junction left unmatched. Germline values: CDR1 MGHRA, CDR2 YSYEKL. This CDR3 has 18 residues. CDR3 sequence: CASSQQYGGTGDTDTQYF. The CDR3 DNA follows: TGCGCCAGCAGCCAACAGTACGGCGGGACAGGGGATACAGATACGCAGTATTTT.

This clonotype was seen a few times. The chain couples TRBV7-2 to TRBJ2-7; no clear D gene. The CDR3 is made up of 11 amino acids. The germline V gene has CDR1 SGHTA and CDR2 FQGNSA. Trimming pared 5 bases from V and 6 bases from J, leaving 8 bases between. CDR3 amino acids: CASSPASEQYF. The DNA of the CDR3 is TGTGCCAGCAGCCCCGCTTCCGAGCAGTACTTC.

This clonotype was seen more than once but under ten times. One junction end disagrees with the germline gene, perhaps due to a read error. This chain uses TRBV12-3 or TRBV12-4 with TRBJ2-7, with D uncertain. The CDR3 extends over 12 amino acids. The CDR3 is CASKRGSYEQYF. Written as DNA, the CDR3 is TGTGCTAGCAAACGCGGCTCCTACGAGCAGTACTTC.

This sequence joins TRBV6-2 or TRBV6-3 and TRBJ2-5; TRBD2 matches 9 bases. The CDR3 is made up of 15 amino acids. Germline V lookup: CDR1 MNHEY, CDR2 SVGEGT. V shed 0 bases, J shed 5 bases, and the junction held 4 bases outside the gene matches. CDR3 sequence (DNA): TGTGCCAGCAGTTACTCTGCGGGAGGGGTTGAGACCCAGTACTTC. Its protein is CASSYSAGGVETQYF.

This clonotype has more than one count but fewer than ten. The chain carries TRBV5-1 and TRBJ1-6, with D maybe TRBD1 (6 bases). The CDR3 is 16 residues long. V lost 4 bases, J lost 0 bases, and 11 bases lay in between. Looked up from germline, CDR1 is SGHRS and CDR2 is YFSETQ. The CDR3 region has the DNA TGCGCCAGCAGCCTGCAGGGGCGCTCCTATAATTCACCCCTCCACTTT. Its protein is CASSLQGRSYNSPLHF.

The chain combines TRBV12-3 or TRBV12-4 with TRBJ1-5; maybe TRBD1 (6 bases). The length of the CDR3 is 13 residues. The V end was cut by 7 bases, the J end by 3 bases, with 10 bases between. The CDR3 nucleotides read TGTGCCAGCATCCCAGGGGCCAATCAGCCCCAGCATTTT. Translating gives CASIPGANQPQHF.

This chain links TRBV14 with TRBJ2-3, with D possibly TRBD1 on 6 matching bases. Germline lookup yields CDR1 SGHDN and CDR2 FVKESK. This CDR3 comprises 13 residues. Trimming cost V 4 bases and J 4 bases, with 9 bases left between them. The CDR3: CASSPYRADTQYF. CDR3 DNA sequence: TGTGCCAGCAGCCCGTACAGGGCAGATACGCAGTATTTT.

In its sample, this clonotype was seen a few times. The chain links TRBV7-9 to TRBJ2-2; D may be TRBD2 (5 bases). Trimming stripped 4 bases from V and 7 bases from J, with 13 bases between. The germline CDR1 and CDR2 sequences are SEHNR and FQNEAQ (reference sequence). The CDR3 extends over 14 amino acids. The CDR3 nucleotides read TGTGCCAGCAGCTCCCCCCGGGGAATCGGGGAGCTGTTTTTT. Its translation: CASSSPRGIGELFF. Full variable domain (rest looked up from reference TRBV7-9 and TRBJ2-2): DTGVSQNPRHKITKRGQNVTFRCDPISEHNRLYWYRQTLGQGPEFLTYFQNEAQLEKSRLLSDRFSAERPKGSFSTLEIQRTEQGDSAMYLCASSSPRGIGELFFGEGSRLTVL.

The V gene is TRBV11-2, the J gene TRBJ2-7, with D unclear. CDR3 size: 14 residues. CDR1 and CDR2 from the germline V gene are SGHAT and FQNNGV. Trimming left V 4 bases short and J 6 bases short, with 16 bases between. Here the CDR3 reads CASSSEIGGSEQYF. CDR3 coding DNA: TGTGCCAGCAGCTCAGAAATTGGCGGAAGCGAGCAGTACTTC.

This clonotype has more than one count but fewer than ten. The J gene is TRBJ2-7, the V gene TRBV20-1; 12 nucleotides align to TRBD2. The CDR3 runs 12 residues. The junction had 1 base not matched to a gene; V was cut back by 5 bases and J by 5 bases. The germline CDR1 and CDR2 sequences are DFQATT and SNEGSKA (reference sequence). The DNA for the CDR3 is TGCAGTGCTCGACTAGCGGGAGACGAGCAGTACTTC. Translating gives CSARLAGDEQYF.

This clonotype was observed a few times. The chain links TRBV25-1 to TRBJ2-1; D might be TRBD1 or TRBD2, each matching 5 bases. Germline V CDR1 and CDR2: MGHDK, SYGVNS. Trimming removed 0 bases from V and 6 bases from J, with 18 bases in between. CDR3 length: 17 residues. The CDR3 DNA follows: TGTGCCAGCAGTGAATACCCCCGAGTGGATGGGGGCAATGAGCAGTTCTTC. Translation: CASSEYPRVDGGNEQFF. Variable domain in full (rest from reference TRBV25-1 and TRBJ2-1): EADIYQTPRYLVIGTGKKITLECSQTMGHDKMYWYQQDPGMELHLIHYSYGVNSTEKGDLSSESTVSRIRTEHFPLTLESARPSHTSQYLCASSEYPRVDGGNEQFFGPGTRLTVL.

The table lists this clonotype with a few counts. CDR3 nucleotide sequence: TGTGCCAGCAGCTTGGGGGTTAGACCCCCAAATGAGCAGTTCTTC. Its protein is CASSLGVRPPNEQFF. The chain has TRBV5-6 and TRBJ2-1; unclear D gene. V was shortened by 0 bases and J by 7 bases, with 14 bases between the two germline ends. The CDR3 runs 15 residues. The V gene's germline CDR1 is SGHDT and CDR2 YYEEEE. Based on the CDR3 plus reference TRBV5-6 and TRBJ2-1, the full variable domain is DAGVTQSPTHLIKTRGQQVTLRCSPKSGHDTVSWYQQALGQGPQFIFQYYEEEERQRGNFPDRFSGHQFPNYSSELNVNALLLGDSALYLCASSLGVRPPNEQFFGPGTRLTVL.

This rearrangement joins TRBV7-2 to TRBJ1-2; D remains unclear. The CDR3 has 15 residues. V shed 1 base and J shed 3 bases, with 12 bases lying between them. The germline V gene has CDR1 SGHTA and CDR2 FQGNSA. The CDR3 spells CASSLGGYKDYGYTF. CDR3 in DNA: TGTGCCAGCAGCTTAGGAGGGTACAAAGACTATGGCTACACCTTC. The complete variable domain, with remaining parts taken from reference TRBV7-2 and TRBJ1-2, reads GAGVSQSPSNKVTEKGKDVELRCDPISGHTALYWYRQSLGQGLEFLIYFQGNSAPDKSGLPSDRFSAERTGGSVSTLTIQRTQQEDSAVYLCASSLGGYKDYGYTFGSGTRLTVV.

This clonotype was counted at least ten times. The chain couples TRBV5-1 to TRBJ2-5; D is undetermined. Germline CDR1 reads SGHRS; CDR2 reads YFSETQ. V lost 4 bases and J 5 bases, leaving 12 bases between the germline ends. The CDR3 sequence is 13 residues long. For the CDR3, the DNA is TGCGCCAGCAGCCGACGACTGGGGGAGACCCAGTACTTC. It translates to CASSRRLGETQYF.